This entry is about one T cell receptor beta chain. Its specificity is unknown. This sample was included in a study of CD4 T cells in relation to SARS-CoV-2 and coronaviruses. Overall study findings and caveats: SARS-CoV-2-driven expansion was significantly weaker in crossreactive than monoreactive clones.

Trimming shortened V by 0 bases and J by 5 bases, and 4 bases separated the two germline ends. The germline CDR1 and CDR2 sequences are MNHEY and SVGAGI. This CDR3 is built from 12 residues. TCRdb keeps only in-frame clones here, not all; method: immunoSEQ multiplex PCR. The data show about 30,000 clones, over 60% seen once. The TCR was taken from an adult with COVID-19. Sequencing input: memory CD4+ T cells from PBMCs, cultured in vitro. This chain uses TRBV6-5 with TRBJ1-2, with D uncertain. This CDR3 reads CASSYSGYGYTF. The DNA of the CDR3 is TGTGCCAGCAGTTACTCTGGGTATGGCTACACCTTC.